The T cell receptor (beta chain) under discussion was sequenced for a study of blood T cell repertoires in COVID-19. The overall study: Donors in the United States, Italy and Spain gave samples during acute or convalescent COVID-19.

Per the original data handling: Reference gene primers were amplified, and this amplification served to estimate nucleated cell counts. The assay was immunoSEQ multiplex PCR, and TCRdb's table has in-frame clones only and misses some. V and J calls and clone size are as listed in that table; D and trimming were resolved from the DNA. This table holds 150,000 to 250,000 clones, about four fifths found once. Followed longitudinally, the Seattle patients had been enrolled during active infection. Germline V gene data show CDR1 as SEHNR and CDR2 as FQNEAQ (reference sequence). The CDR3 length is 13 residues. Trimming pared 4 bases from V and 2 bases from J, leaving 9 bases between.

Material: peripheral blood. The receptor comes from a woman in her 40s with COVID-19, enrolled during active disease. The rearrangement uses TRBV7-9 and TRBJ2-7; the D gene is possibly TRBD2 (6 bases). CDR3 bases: TGTGCCAGCAGCTCGAGCGGGCCCTACGAGCAGTACTTC. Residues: CASSSSGPYEQYF.